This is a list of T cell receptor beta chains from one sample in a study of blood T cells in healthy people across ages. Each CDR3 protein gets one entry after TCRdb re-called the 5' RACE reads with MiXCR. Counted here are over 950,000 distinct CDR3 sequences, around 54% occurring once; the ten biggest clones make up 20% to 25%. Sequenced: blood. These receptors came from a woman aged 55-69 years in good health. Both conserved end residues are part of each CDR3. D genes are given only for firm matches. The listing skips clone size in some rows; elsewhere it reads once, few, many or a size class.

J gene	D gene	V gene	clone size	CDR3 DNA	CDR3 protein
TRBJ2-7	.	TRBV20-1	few	TGCAGTGCTAGTAGACTAGAGCAACGGCGCGAGCAGTACTTC	CSASRLEQRREQYF
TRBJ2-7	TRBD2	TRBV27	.	TGTGCCAGCAGTTTGCACTATGGGACTAGCGGAACCTACGAGCAGTACTTC	CASSLHYGTSGTYEQYF
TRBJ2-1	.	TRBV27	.	TGTGCCAGCAGTTTATCGCTAGGTTGGTCCTACAATGAGCAGTTCTTC	CASSLSLGWSYNEQFF
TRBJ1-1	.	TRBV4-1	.	TGCGCCAGCAACCACGAATGGGACACTGAAGCTTTCTTT	CASNHEWDTEAFF
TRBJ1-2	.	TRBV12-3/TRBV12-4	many	TGTGCCAGCAGTGCGGGCGTGGAGGACAGAACTTATGGCTACACCTTC	CASSAGVEDRTYGYTF
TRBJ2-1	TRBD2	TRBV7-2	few	TGTGCCAGCAGCTTACGGACTAGCGGGACCTACAATGAGCAGTTCTTC	CASSLRTSGTYNEQFF
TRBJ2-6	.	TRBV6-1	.	TGTGCCAGCAGTGACAGGGGCTTGGGGGCCAACGTCCTGACTTTC	CASSDRGLGANVLTF
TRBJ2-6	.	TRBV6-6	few	TGTGCCAGCAGCGATCAGGGTGCCTCTGGGGCTAACGTCCTGACTTTC	CASSDQGASGANVLTF
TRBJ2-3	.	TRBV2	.	TGTGCCAGCAGTGGAGTTGGGACGGTAGTAAGCACAGATACGCAGTATTTT	CASSGVGTVVSTDTQYF
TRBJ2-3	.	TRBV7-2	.	TGTGCCAGCAGCTCCAGGAGTGGTTGGGATACGCAGTATTTT	CASSSRSGWDTQYF
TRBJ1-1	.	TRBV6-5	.	TGTGCCAGCAGTTCCCCAGGGGCAGCAATGAACACTGAAGCTTTCTTT	CASSSPGAAMNTEAFF
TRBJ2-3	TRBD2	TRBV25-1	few	TGTGCCAGCAGTGAACCGTCGGGACTAGCGGGACTGGGAACGACCACAGATACGCAGTATTTT	CASSEPSGLAGLGTTTDTQYF
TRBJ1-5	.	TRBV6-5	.	TGTGCCAGCAGCTATACCGGACAGCCGTCCATTACGCCCCAGCATTTT	CASSYTGQPSITPQHF
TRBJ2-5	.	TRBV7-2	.	TGTGCCAGCAGCTTAGTGGTGTTAGGCGGACTAAGCCAAGAGACCCAGTACTTC	CASSLVVLGGLSQETQYF
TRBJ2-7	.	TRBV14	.	TGTGCCAGCAGTCAACTTCCAGGGGTAGAGGGTTTTGGCGAGCAGTACTTC	CASSQLPGVEGFGEQYF
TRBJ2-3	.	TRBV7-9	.	TGTGCCAGCAGCCAGGGCTACACAGATACGCAGTATTTT	CASSQGYTDTQYF
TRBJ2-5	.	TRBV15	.	TGTGCCACCAGCAGAGATCTGGCGGGAACAGGAGAGACCCAGTACTTC	CATSRDLAGTGETQYF
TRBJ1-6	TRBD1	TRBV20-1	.	TGCAGTGCTAGAGACGCGGGACAGGTTCCTTCACCCCTCCACTTT	CSARDAGQVPSPLHF
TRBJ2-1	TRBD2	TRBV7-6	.	TGTGCCAGCAGCCCCCTTATAGCGGGAGCCCACTACAATGAGCAGTTCTTC	CASSPLIAGAHYNEQFF
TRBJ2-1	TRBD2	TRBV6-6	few	TGTGCCAGCAGAAATCTAGCGGGAGCTAACAATGAGCAGTTCTTC	CASRNLAGANNEQFF
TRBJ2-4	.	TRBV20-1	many	TGCAGTACCAACAGGGACCCAAACATTCAGTACTTC	CSTNRDPNIQYF
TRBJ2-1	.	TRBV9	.	TGTGCCAGCAGCTTGTGGGGAGAAGTGGTTGAGCAGTTCTTC	CASSLWGEVVEQFF
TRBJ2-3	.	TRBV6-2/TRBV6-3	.	TGTGCCAGCGGAGGGGTCCGGGGGACAGATACGCAGTATTTT	CASGGVRGTDTQYF
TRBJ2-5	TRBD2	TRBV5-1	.	TGCGCCAGCAGCTTGTCTGGGTCGAAAGCGGGAGCCAGGGAGACCCAGTACTTC	CASSLSGSKAGARETQYF